This T cell receptor (beta chain) was sequenced for a study of metastatic and nonmetastatic thyroid tumors. In the study overall: Repertoires from malignant and benign thyroid patients were compared across blood and tumor or nodule tissue.

Study findings and constraints: Within blood and tumor, benign nodules reportedly had significantly lower TCR beta diversity than malignant thyroid tumors did.

Concerning this clone itself: Its antigen is unidentified.

V was shortened by 5 bases and J by 4 bases, with 20 bases between the two germline ends. Germline values: CDR1 DFQATT, CDR2 SNEGSKA (reference sequence). There are 15 residues in the CDR3. Patients underwent thyroid surgery, and none had received any treatment before it. Original analysis: Researchers built a distant-metastasis classifier for papillary thyroid cancer that drew on CDR3 differences across clinicopathological groups. TCRdb used MiXCR to call clones anew from the PCR reads. Clone size and V and J calls follow TCRdb, not the original study. This table holds tens of thousands of clones, roughly a sixth found once.

The V call is TRBV20-1, the J call TRBJ1-2, with D unclear. Sequenced input: blood. The clonotype comes from a male donor with papillary thyroid cancer or a benign thyroid nodule (not recorded which). Some clones in this sample may be carry-over from other donors' samples. This CDR3 reads CSAWASAGRSYGYTF. The DNA for the CDR3 is TGCAGTGCTTGGGCCTCGGCAGGTCGGTCCTATGGCTACACCTTC.